A selection of T cell receptor beta chains follows, all from one sample in a study of blood T cells in healthy people across ages. TCRdb re-analysed the 5' RACE reads in MiXCR, keeping a single row per CDR3 protein. This sample has around 800,000 distinct CDR3 sequences; under 55% occur once, and the top ten carry around 21%. The sample taken for sequencing was blood. These receptors all come from a man aged 55 to 70 in good health. CDR3s include the opening cysteine and the closing phenylalanine or tryptophan. D genes are given only for firm matches. Some rows have no size entry. The others give once, few or many, or a class for an expanded clone.

NA	TRBV7-2	NA	TRBJ2-7	TGTGCCAGCAGCTTGGGGGTTTCTCCCGAGCAGTACTTC	CASSLGVSPEQYF
TRBD1	TRBV6-5	NA	TRBJ2-7	TGTGCCAGCAGTTACTCGATAATAGGACAGGGGGCCTACGAGCAGTACTTC	CASSYSIIGQGAYEQYF
NA	TRBV20-1	NA	TRBJ2-5	TGCAGTCCTGGCGGGACGAACCAAGAGACCCAGTACTTC	CSPGGTNQETQYF
NA	TRBV10-1	NA	TRBJ2-1	TGCGCCAGCAGTGGCGGAGACTCCTACAATGAGCGGTTCTTC	CASSGGDSYNERFF
TRBD2	TRBV12-3/TRBV12-4	few	TRBJ2-7	TGTGCCAGCAGTTATAGCGGGGGGGCTAAGGAGCAGTACTTC	CASSYSGGAKEQYF
NA	TRBV12-3/TRBV12-4	few	TRBJ2-7	TGTGCCAGCAGTTTGACAGTGGCCAACGAGCAGTACTTC	CASSLTVANEQYF
TRBD1	TRBV20-1	NA	TRBJ1-2	TGCAGTGCTAAGCCTTGGACAGGGCATCCCTATGGCTACACCTTC	CSAKPWTGHPYGYTF
TRBD2	TRBV19	NA	TRBJ2-1	TGTGCCAGTAGTATAGGGCTAGCGGGGGTACCAGAGCAGTTCTTC	CASSIGLAGVPEQFF
TRBD2	TRBV4-3	NA	TRBJ2-4	TGCGCCAGCAGCCAAGATGGACCGGGCGGGGGAGTTATCGAAAACATTCAGTACTTC	CASSQDGPGGGVIENIQYF
NA	TRBV11-2	NA	TRBJ2-7	TGTGCCAGCAGCTACGAACACCTAAGCTCCTACGAGCAGTACTTC	CASSYEHLSSYEQYF
NA	TRBV18	NA	TRBJ1-6	TGTGCCAGCTCCCCTCGGAGGCACAGCTCCTATAATTCACCCCTCCACTTT	CASSPRRHSSYNSPLHF
TRBD1	TRBV6-6	NA	TRBJ1-1	TGTGCCAGCAGGGACGGACAGGGAATGAACACTGAAGCTTTCTTT	CASRDGQGMNTEAFF
NA	TRBV10-3	NA	TRBJ2-4	TGTGCCATCAGTGGTGAGTTTGGTGACATTCAGTACTTC	CAISGEFGDIQYF
NA	TRBV11-1	NA	TRBJ2-7	TGTGCCAGCAGCCAACCCAACTACTACGAGCAGTACTTC	CASSQPNYYEQYF
NA	TRBV4-3	NA	TRBJ2-6	TGCGCCAGCAGCCAAGAATACTTATTGGCCAACGTCCTGACTTTC	CASSQEYLLANVLTF
TRBD1	TRBV29-1	NA	TRBJ2-3	TGCAGCGTACGGACAGGGGCAGATACGCAGTATTTT	CSVRTGADTQYF
NA	TRBV2	NA	TRBJ2-7	TGTGCCAGCACCGGGGCCCAGTCCTACGAGCAGTACTTC	CASTGAQSYEQYF
NA	TRBV6-2/TRBV6-3	NA	TRBJ2-3	TGTGCCAGCAGTTCGGACGGGCCCAACACAGATACGCAGTATTTT	CASSSDGPNTDTQYF
NA	TRBV7-8	NA	TRBJ2-5	TGTGCCAGCAGCTTAGATAGGTGGGTGAATGAGCAGTACTTC	CASSLDRWVNEQYF
TRBD1	TRBV30	NA	TRBJ1-1	TGTGCCTGGAGCACCACTGGGACAGGGACCACTGAAGCTTTCTTT	CAWSTTGTGTTEAFF
TRBD2	TRBV4-3	few	TRBJ2-7	TGCGCCAGCAGCCAAGGGTCCAGGGACTACAGCTCCTACGAGCAGTACTTC	CASSQGSRDYSSYEQYF
TRBD2	TRBV20-1	NA	TRBJ2-1	TGCAGTGCGGGTGGACTAGCGGGGGCAAGCTCCTACAATGAGCAGTTCTTC	CSAGGLAGASSYNEQFF
NA	TRBV9	NA	TRBJ2-5	TGTGCCAGCAGCGTAAATCCTAGCCCCATTGATAATGAAAATGAGCAGTACTTC	CASSVNPSPIDNENEQYF
NA	TRBV4-3	NA	TRBJ1-6	TGCGCCAGCAGCCAAGCGGTGGGAAATAATTCACCCCTCCACTTT	CASSQAVGNNSPLHF
NA	TRBV7-2	NA	TRBJ2-7	TGTGCCAGCAGCTTATCCCCTAGTTCGGGCGAGCAGTACTTC	CASSLSPSSGEQYF
TRBD1	TRBV4-2	few	TRBJ2-7	TGTGCCAGCAGTTACACCAATACCGACAGGGTAAGGTACGAGCAGTACTTC	CASSYTNTDRVRYEQYF
TRBD1	TRBV12-3/TRBV12-4	few	TRBJ1-4	TGTGCCAGCAGAATGAGACAGGGGGGAAATGAAAAACTGTTTTTT	CASRMRQGGNEKLFF
NA	TRBV6-5	few	TRBJ2-7	TGTGCCAGCAGCCCATCCCCTAGGCGACGCTACGAGCAGTACTTC	CASSPSPRRRYEQYF
TRBD2	TRBV5-4	NA	TRBJ2-7	TGTGCCAGCAGCCATGGTGGGGGACTACCGGGTTATGAGCAGTACTTC	CASSHGGGLPGYEQYF
NA	TRBV10-3	many	TRBJ2-3	TGTGCCATCAGTGAGAAGGGGGAAGATACGCAGTATTTT	CAISEKGEDTQYF
NA	TRBV7-9	many	TRBJ2-5	TGTGCCAGCAGCTTAGCTAGCGAGACCCAGTACTTC	CASSLASETQYF
NA	TRBV6-5	NA	TRBJ1-2	TGTGCCAGCAGTTACTCGATTAGTGTGGGAACCTACTATGGCTACACCTTC	CASSYSISVGTYYGYTF
NA	TRBV28	NA	TRBJ2-5	TGTGCCAGCAGTTTAGAAGGGTTGGTGTTGGAGACCCAGTACTTC	CASSLEGLVLETQYF
NA	TRBV6-1	few	TRBJ1-5	TGTGCCAGCACCCGGGACGGTAGCAATCAGCCCCAGCATTTT	CASTRDGSNQPQHF
NA	TRBV7-2	NA	TRBJ2-4	TGTGCCAGCAGCGTAGAAGCCAAAAACATTCAGTACTTC	CASSVEAKNIQYF
TRBD1	TRBV25-1	NA	TRBJ2-1	TGTGCCAGCAGTGTCCGGGACAGGCCCCATGAGCAGTTCTTC	CASSVRDRPHEQFF
TRBD1	TRBV10-3	few	TRBJ2-7	TGTGCCATCATGGGAGACAGGGGTTCCGAGCAGTACTTC	CAIMGDRGSEQYF
NA	TRBV20-1	few	TRBJ2-3	TGCAGTGCTAGAGATCCGACTAGGAGGGGCACAGATACGCAGTATTTT	CSARDPTRRGTDTQYF
NA	TRBV7-3	NA	TRBJ2-1	TGTGCCAGCAGCTTAGGCCAGGGTCGGGAGCAGTTCTTC	CASSLGQGREQFF
NA	TRBV30	NA	TRBJ1-2	TGTGCCTGGATTCGACGGGGGGATGGCTACACCTTC	CAWIRRGDGYTF
NA	TRBV12-3/TRBV12-4	few	TRBJ1-1	TGTGCCAGCAGTTTCGGCAGAAAGAACACTGAAGCTTTCTTT	CASSFGRKNTEAFF
TRBD1	TRBV29-1	NA	TRBJ1-2	TGCAGCGTCCAGGACAGGGCGCTTAACTATGGCTACACCTTC	CSVQDRALNYGYTF
NA	TRBV4-1	once	TRBJ2-7	TGCGCCAGCAGCCAAGAGACGGGGGTCCTCTCCTACGAGCAGTACTTC	CASSQETGVLSYEQYF
NA	TRBV7-2	few	TRBJ2-7	TGTGCCAGCAGCCCGACTCGGACTGGCTCCTACGAGCAGTACTTC	CASSPTRTGSYEQYF
TRBD1	TRBV10-3	NA	TRBJ1-2	TGTGCCATAAAAACAGGGGCTGACTATGGCTACACCTTC	CAIKTGADYGYTF
TRBD1	TRBV14	few	TRBJ1-4	TGTGCCAGCAGCCAAGATTTGGGGACAGGACGGGAAAAACTGTTTTTT	CASSQDLGTGREKLFF
TRBD1	TRBV5-1	NA	TRBJ2-5	TGCGCCAGCAACCCGGGACAGGACGGAGAGACCCAGTACTTC	CASNPGQDGETQYF